What follows are 28 T cell receptor beta chains derived from one specimen sequenced in a study of Ad26.COV2.S vaccination and SARS-CoV-2 variants. Treatment denoted: roughly 19 received Ad26.COV2.S at low or high dose, single or two shots; roughly five received placebo; per-sample allocation not given. Collection of the samples took place on day 63 after the first injection of vaccine or placebo. Libraries were prepared by immunoSEQ multiplex PCR; TCRdb keeps only in-frame clonotypes and omits some of them. The sample has 350,000 to 600,000 clones, 70% to 90% seen once. Here the sequenced sample was peripheral blood, taken in a trial of Ad26.COV2.S vaccine versus placebo. Receptors were obtained from a person aged 18 to 65 who received the Ad26.COV2.S COVID-19 vaccine or a placebo.

The genes are TRBV18 and TRBJ2-7, with 7 bases aligning to TRBD2. The V gene end was trimmed by 3 bases and the J gene end by 2 bases; junction bases not matched to a gene: 13. The CDR3 is 17 amino acids. Germline V gives CDR1 KGHSH, CDR2 LQKENI. CDR3 sequence reads: CASSPGGGISGPYEQYF. As DNA, the CDR3 is TGTGCCAGCTCACCTGGGGGGGGTATCAGCGGCCCCTACGAGCAGTACTTC.

This clone was seen a handful of times. The rearrangement joins TRBV12-3 or TRBV12-4 to TRBJ1-2; no firm D call. The CDR3 has 13 amino acids. The ends were cut back, 2 bases at V and 8 bases at J, with 12 bases in the middle. CDR3 nucleotide sequence: TGTGCCAGCAGTTTATACGGTAATCAGGGCTACACCTTC. Translated: CASSLYGNQGYTF.

The genes are TRBV6-5 and TRBJ2-3; possible D gene TRBD2, 6 bases. Trimming took off 6 bases at V and 11 bases at J, with 21 bases between the two ends. The germline gives CDR1 MNHEY, CDR2 SVGAGI. The CDR3 sequence is 14 residues long. CDR3 nucleotide sequence: TGTGCCAGCAGCTACGGGCTTGGTGACGGGGGGCAGTATTTT. Its protein product is CASSYGLGDGGQYF.

This clone was detected only a few times. The CDR3 DNA reads as TGTGCCAGCAGCTTGGGCCCACAGGGCCTCTACGAGCAGTACTTC. Its translation: CASSLGPQGLYEQYF. The rearrangement links TRBV5-6 to TRBJ2-7; weak D call: TRBD1 (6 bases). From germline, CDR1 is SGHDT and CDR2 YYEEEE. V was pared by 0 bases and J by 3 bases, with 13 bases between. The CDR3 loop spans 15 amino acids.

This rearrangement joins TRBV27 to TRBJ1-2; TRBD1 aligns across 7 bases. This CDR3 spans 15 amino acids. Germline assignment: CDR1 MNHEY and CDR2 SMNVEV (reference sequence). J lost 6 bases, V lost 6 bases, and 13 bases had no gene match. The CDR3 nucleotides read TGTGCCAGCAGCCCACCGGGACAGAGCTCGGATGGCTACACCTTC. Translating gives CASSPPGQSSDGYTF.

V gene TRBV5-1 combines with J gene TRBJ2-1, with D tentatively TRBD1 or TRBD2 (5 bases each). CDR3 length: 15 residues. The germline V and J ends were trimmed by 8 bases and 0 bases, with 15 bases remaining between them. Germline V gene lookup returns CDR1 SGHRS and CDR2 YFSETQ. The CDR3 reads CASSFWGSSYNEQFF. CDR3 coding DNA: TGCGCCAGTTCATTTTGGGGGAGCTCCTACAATGAGCAGTTCTTC.

Here the CDR3 DNA reads TGTGCCAGCAGCTTAGCCTCGACTAGCGGGGCCTACAATGAGCAGTTCTTC. The encoded protein is CASSLASTSGAYNEQFF. The chain joins TRBV7-9 to TRBJ2-1, with 11 positions matching TRBD2. The germline gives CDR1 SEHNR, CDR2 FQNEAQ (reference sequence). The CDR3 sequence is 17 residues long. V gave up 0 bases and J gave up 2 bases; unmatched junction bases: 3.

This chain links TRBV5-8 with TRBJ2-5; 8 bases align to TRBD1. V lost 0 bases, J lost 2 bases, and 0 bases stayed unmatched. The germline CDR1 and CDR2 sequences are SGHTS and YDEGEE. This CDR3 has 14 residues. In nucleotides, the CDR3 is TGTGCCAGCAGCTTGGGGGACAGGCAAGAGACCCAGTACTTC. As protein: CASSLGDRQETQYF. Variable domain in full (rest from reference TRBV5-8 and TRBJ2-5): EAGVTQSPTHLIKTRGQQATLRCSPISGHTSVYWYQQALGLGLQFLLWYDEGEERNRGNFPPRFSGRQFPNYSSELNVNALELEDSALYLCASSLGDRQETQYFGPGTRLLVL.

The V call is TRBV13, the J call TRBJ1-3; D possibly corresponds to TRBD1 (6 bases). The V end was cut by 1 base, the J end by 2 bases, with 12 bases between. The CDR3 covers 16 residues. Germline assignment: CDR1 PRHDT and CDR2 FYEKMQ (reference sequence). DNA of the CDR3: TGTGCCAGCAGCTTAGCTACATACAGGGCTGGAAACACCATATATTTT. This codes for CASSLATYRAGNTIYF.

The chain joins TRBV7-2 to TRBJ1-1; D not certain. Germline-derived CDR1 and CDR2 are SGHTA and FQGNSA. With 5 bases removed from V and 4 bases from J, the gap between germline ends came to 20 bases. The CDR3 is made up of 16 amino acids. The CDR3 sequence is CASSHSLSVVGTEAFF. CDR3 bases: TGTGCCAGCAGCCATTCACTGAGTGTTGTGGGCACTGAAGCTTTCTTT.

The chain employs TRBV9 and TRBJ1-6, with D maybe TRBD1 (5 bases). The V end was cut by 5 bases, the J end by 0 bases, with 9 bases between. Germline V gene sequence: CDR1 SGDLS, CDR2 YYNGEE. This CDR3 has 15 amino acids. CDR3 sequence (DNA): TGTGCCAGCAGTCAGGGTAGCTCCTATAATTCACCCCTCCACTTT. It encodes CASSQGSSYNSPLHF.

J is TRBJ1-2 and V is TRBV19; 8 bases align to TRBD1. After removal of 5 bases from V and 4 bases from J, the junction contained 9 bases not matched to a gene. Germline values: CDR1 LNHDA, CDR2 SQIVND (reference sequence). The CDR3 is 15 residues long. DNA of the CDR3: TGTGCCAGTAGTCCGACAGGGGCTTTATCCTATGGCTACACCTTC. Residues: CASSPTGALSYGYTF.

This clone was detected only a few times. This chain uses TRBV23-1 with TRBJ2-7; D possibly matches TRBD1 or TRBD2 (5 bases each). TRBV23-1 falls under the ORF class, with uncertain function. V was pared by 6 bases and J by 1 base, with 22 bases between. The CDR3 is 17 residues long. The CDR3 bases are TGCGCCAGCAGCACTACCCGGGGCGGCCTGAGATCCTACGAGCAGTACTTC. Protein: CASSTTRGGLRSYEQYF.

The J gene is TRBJ2-1, the V gene TRBV6-2 or TRBV6-3, with a possible D match to TRBD2 (7 bases). CDR3 size: 16 residues. V lost 5 bases and J lost 3, with 17 bases in between. Germline lookup yields CDR1 MNHEY and CDR2 SVGEGT. The CDR3 DNA is TGTGCCAGCAGTAGTAAAGGGCGGGGGCGCTACAATGAGCAGTTCTTC. Its translation: CASSSKGRGRYNEQFF.

The genes are TRBV18 and TRBJ1-2; 8 bases match TRBD1. Germline V CDR1 and CDR2: KGHSH, LQKENI. Trimming at V came to 5 bases and at J to 0 bases, leaving 5 bases not matched to a gene. The CDR3 has 15 amino acids. In DNA, the CDR3 is TGTGCCAGCTCAAAGACAGGGGAGTCTAACTATGGCTACACCTTC. It encodes CASSKTGESNYGYTF.

The chain is built from TRBV15 and TRBJ2-7; 8 bases match TRBD1. The CDR3 extends over 15 amino acids. Germline assignment: CDR1 LNHNV and CDR2 YYDKDF (reference sequence). Trimming took 0 bases from V and 6 from J; bases not matched to a gene: 7. Here the CDR3 reads CATSRDLGQGGEQYF. CDR3 DNA: TGTGCCACCAGCAGAGATCTCGGACAGGGTGGCGAGCAGTACTTC.

A note on this clone: Its ends do not fully match the called genes, so a read error is possible. V usage is TRBV5-1 and J usage is TRBJ1-2; a possible D gene is TRBD1 (5 bases). CDR3 length equals 12 residues. CDR1 SGHRS and CDR2 YFSETQ come from the germline V gene. The CDR3 region is CASSLDNQGRVF. The DNA of the CDR3 is TGCGCCAGCAGCTTGGACAACCAGGGCCGGGTCTTC.

V usage is TRBV7-2 and J usage is TRBJ1-5; D is ambiguous. Germline V gene data show CDR1 as SGHTA and CDR2 as FQGNSA. The length of the CDR3 is 16 residues. Trimming left V 5 bases short and J 6 bases short, with 20 bases between. CDR3 sequence (DNA): TGTGCCAGCAGCCCTAGATCCGGTGTGACCCGTCAGCCCCAGCATTTT. Its translation is CASSPRSGVTRQPQHF. Full variable domain (remainder filled in from reference TRBV7-2 and TRBJ1-5): GAGVSQSPSNKVTEKGKDVELRCDPISGHTALYWYRQSLGQGLEFLIYFQGNSAPDKSGLPSDRFSAERTGGSVSTLTIQRTQQEDSAVYLCASSPRSGVTRQPQHFGDGTRLSIL.

The V gene is TRBV27, the J gene TRBJ2-7; a weak D match, TRBD1 (5 bases). Germline CDR1 is MNHEY and CDR2 is SMNVEV (reference sequence). V dropped 1 base and J dropped 2 bases, with 15 bases sitting between them. This CDR3 has 16 residues. DNA of the CDR3: TGTGCCAGCAGTTTATTCCCCCAGGGCGCGGCCTACGAGCAGTACTTC. Its translation: CASSLFPQGAAYEQYF.

This rearrangement joins TRBV11-1 to TRBJ2-5, with 13 nucleotides matching TRBD2. Germline V lookup: CDR1 SGHAT, CDR2 FQDESV (reference sequence). V dropped 4 bases and J dropped 6; count of bases not matched to a gene: 2. There are 14 residues in the CDR3. CDR3 DNA sequence: TGTGCCAGCAGCTCGGGACTAGCGGGGAAGACCCAGTACTTC. Its translation: CASSSGLAGKTQYF.

The rearrangement links TRBV29-1 to TRBJ2-2; 7 nucleotides agree with TRBD2. The CDR3 runs to 15 residues. The ends lost 4 bases at V and 0 bases at J; junction bases unmatched: 5. Per germline, CDR1 SQVTM and CDR2 ANQGSEA. The CDR3 here is CSVVNAGANTGELFF. CDR3 nucleotide sequence: TGCAGCGTTGTCAATGCGGGGGCGAACACCGGGGAGCTGTTTTTT.

The chain employs TRBV24-1 and TRBJ2-3; D is unclear. In germline, CDR1 is KGHDR, CDR2 SFDVKD. This CDR3 has 13 residues. Trimming shortened V by 3 bases and J by 5 bases, and 8 bases separated the two germline ends. CDR3 sequence (DNA): TGTGCCACCAGTGATGCCCAGAAAGATACGCAGTATTTT. It translates to CATSDAQKDTQYF.

This chain links TRBV28 with TRBJ2-1; D possibly corresponds to TRBD2 (7 bases). Germline loops: CDR1 MDHEN, CDR2 SYDVKM. V lost 4 bases and J 2 bases, leaving 15 bases between the germline ends. This CDR3 region has 16 residues. The CDR3 region is CASSSLGRGPYNEQFF. The CDR3 region has the DNA TGTGCCAGCAGTTCGCTGGGGCGGGGGCCCTACAATGAGCAGTTCTTC.

V is TRBV2 and J is TRBJ1-2; TRBD1 matches at 7 bases. This CDR3 has 16 amino acids. Trimming took 1 base from V and 3 from J; bases not matched to a gene: 8. Germline V gives CDR1 SNHLY, CDR2 FYNNEI. The CDR3 loop is CASSEGDRDGYYGYTF. The CDR3 DNA reads as TGTGCCAGCAGTGAAGGTGACAGGGATGGTTACTATGGCTACACCTTC.

About this clone: The same CDR3 is also encoded by other DNA sequences in this sample. V usage is TRBV28 and J usage is TRBJ2-3; D possibly matches TRBD1 or TRBD2 (5 bases each). Germline CDR1 MDHEN, CDR2 SYDVKM. This CDR3 is 17 amino acids long. Deletions cut 6 bases from V and 5 bases from J, with 24 bases between. CDR3 residues: CASRPRGAGTRGDTQYF. In nucleotides, the CDR3 is TGTGCCAGCAGGCCCCGTGGGGCAGGGACGCGCGGAGATACGCAGTATTTT.

The J gene is TRBJ1-2, the V gene TRBV29-1, with D possibly being TRBD1 (6 bases). The V gene's germline CDR1 is SQVTM and CDR2 ANQGSEA. The CDR3 is 12 residues long. Trimming stripped 3 bases from V and 7 bases from J, with 12 bases between. CDR3 in amino acids: CSVDGQPGGYTF. CDR3 sequence (DNA): TGCAGCGTTGATGGACAGCCCGGTGGCTACACCTTC.

J is TRBJ2-1 and V is TRBV7-8, with D perhaps matching TRBD1 or TRBD2 (5 bases each). CDR1 is SGHVS, CDR2 FQNEAQ, per germline. This CDR3 has 15 amino acids. Between the trimmed V and J ends, which lost 5 bases and 4 bases, there was a span of 15 bases. The CDR3 loop reads CASSRGVEIYNEQFF. In nucleotides, the CDR3 is TGTGCCAGCAGCCGAGGGGTTGAAATTTACAATGAGCAGTTCTTC.

This sequence joins TRBV7-9 and TRBJ2-1, with a tentative D call TRBD2 (5 bases). V lost 7 bases, J lost 4 bases, and 20 bases lay in between. The germline V gene encodes CDR1 SEHNR and CDR2 FQNEAQ (reference sequence). CDR3 length equals 16 residues. This CDR3 reads CASTSGVGVAYNEQFF. CDR3 sequence (DNA): TGTGCCAGCACCTCAGGTGTCGGGGTAGCGTACAATGAGCAGTTCTTC.